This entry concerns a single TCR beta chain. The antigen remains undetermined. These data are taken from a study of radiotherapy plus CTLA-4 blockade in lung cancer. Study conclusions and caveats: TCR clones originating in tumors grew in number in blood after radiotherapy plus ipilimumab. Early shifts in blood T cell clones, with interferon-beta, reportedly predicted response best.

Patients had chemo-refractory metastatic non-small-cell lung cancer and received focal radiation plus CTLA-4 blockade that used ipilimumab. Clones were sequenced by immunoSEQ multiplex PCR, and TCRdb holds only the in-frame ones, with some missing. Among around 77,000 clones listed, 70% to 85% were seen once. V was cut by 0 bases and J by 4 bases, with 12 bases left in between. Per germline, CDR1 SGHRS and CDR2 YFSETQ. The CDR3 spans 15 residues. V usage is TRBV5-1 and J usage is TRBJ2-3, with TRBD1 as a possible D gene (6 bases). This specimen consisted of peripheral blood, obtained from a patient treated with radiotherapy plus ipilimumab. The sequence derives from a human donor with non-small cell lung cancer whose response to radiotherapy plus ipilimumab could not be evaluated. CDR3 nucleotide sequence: TGCGCCAGCAGCTTGGACAGGGTTTTCGCAGATACGCAGTATTTT. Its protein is CASSLDRVFADTQYF.